These 17 T cell receptor beta chains came from one sample sequenced in a study of monozygotic twins with inflammatory bowel disease. One entry per CDR3 protein, without DNA, is what TCRdb gives after re-calling the 5' RACE reads. Listed are about 160,000 distinct CDR3 sequences; 2% to 2.5% falls within the top ten. The sequenced sample was blood. The receptor set was obtained from a human donor with ulcerative colitis or Crohn's disease, or a healthy co-twin of an affected twin (not recorded which).

The CDR3 loop reads CASSLQTRSSYEQYF. This rearrangement joins TRBV5-6 to TRBJ2-7. Germline V gene data show CDR1 as SGHDT and CDR2 as YYEEEE. The CDR3 is made up of 15 amino acids.

The CDR3: CASSHKPPTDSGNTIYF. The genes are TRBV4-3 and TRBJ1-3. The CDR3 sequence is 17 residues long. From germline, CDR1 is LGHNA and CDR2 YSLEER.

The genes are TRBV6-1 and TRBJ1-1; TCRdb's assignment of TRBD1 cannot be checked, as there is no DNA. The CDR3 runs to 14 residues. Germline CDR1 MNHNS, CDR2 SASEGT. CDR3 region: CASFTGGANTEAFF.

J is TRBJ2-1 and V is TRBV12-3 or TRBV12-4; TCRdb designates TRBD2, a call that cannot be tested without DNA. This CDR3 spans 15 amino acids. This chain's CDR3 is CASSSLVGRGNEQFF.

The rearrangement uses TRBV2 and TRBJ1-1. Germline lookup yields CDR1 SNHLY and CDR2 FYNNEI. CDR3 length equals 13 residues. CDR3 sequence reads: CASSAQTLGKNFF. The whole variable domain, remainder taken from reference TRBV2 and TRBJ1-1, is EPEVTQTPSHQVTQMGQEVILRCVPISNHLYFYWYRQILGQKVEFLVSFYNNEISEKSEIFDDQFSVERPDGSNFTLKIRSTKLEDSAMYFCASSAQTLGKNFFGQGTRLTVV.

The chain links TRBV3-1 to TRBJ2-3; TCRdb indicates TRBD2, and absent DNA this call remains unverified. CDR1 and CDR2 from the germline V gene are LGHDT and YNNKEL (reference sequence). The CDR3 totals 17 residues. CDR3 sequence: CASSQSTSGVSTDTQYF.

The chain has TRBV20-1 and TRBJ2-1; TCRdb's assignment of TRBD2 cannot be checked, as there is no DNA. The germline V gene encodes CDR1 DFQATT and CDR2 SNEGSKA (reference sequence). This CDR3 region has 14 residues. The CDR3 spells CSAPLTSGSNEQFF.

The V gene is TRBV9, the J gene TRBJ2-7. Germline V gives CDR1 SGDLS, CDR2 YYNGEE. The CDR3 length is 14 residues. CDR3 residues: CASSIVVWKNQQYF.

V and J are TRBV5-1 and TRBJ2-1; no DNA is available, so the TRBD2 call from TCRdb remains unchecked. The CDR3 runs to 16 residues. CDR1 is SGHRS, CDR2 YFSETQ, per germline. The CDR3 sequence: CASSRGLDRGYNEQFF. The full variable domain, its missing parts supplied by reference TRBV5-1 and TRBJ2-1, is KAGVTQTPRYLIKTRGQQVTLSCSPISGHRSVSWYQQTPGQGLQFLFEYFSETQRNKGNFPGRFSGRQFSNSRSEMNVSTLELGDSALYLCASSRGLDRGYNEQFFGPGTRLTVL.

V usage is TRBV3-1 and J usage is TRBJ2-3; TCRdb designates TRBD1, a call that cannot be tested without DNA. The CDR3 sequence is 12 residues long. Looked up from germline, CDR1 is LGHDT and CDR2 is YNNKEL (reference sequence). CDR3 region: CASSHQGGTQYF.

The J gene is TRBJ1-1, the V gene TRBV24-1; the TRBD1 assignment by TCRdb is unverifiable without DNA. Germline-derived CDR1 and CDR2 are KGHDR and SFDVKD. The CDR3 is 14 residues long. CDR3 region: CATSDGDLNTEAFF.

The chain has TRBV20-1 and TRBJ2-3. The length of the CDR3 is 13 residues. In germline, CDR1 is DFQATT, CDR2 SNEGSKA (reference sequence). The CDR3 loop reads CSAPVSNTDTQYF.

The CDR3: CASSLSRVEDTQYF. The gene calls are TRBV5-5 and TRBJ2-3; without DNA, the TCRdb call of TRBD1 cannot be checked. The CDR3 consists of 14 residues. Germline CDR1 is SGHKS and CDR2 is YYEKEE (reference sequence).

This chain links TRBV20-1 with TRBJ1-5. This CDR3 has 13 amino acids. In germline, CDR1 is DFQATT, CDR2 SNEGSKA (reference sequence). CDR3: CSARSGRIQPQHF.

The chain couples TRBV25-1 to TRBJ1-6; TCRdb picks TRBD1, but there is no DNA to check that call. The CDR3 has 15 residues. Germline lookup yields CDR1 MGHDK and CDR2 SYGVNS. The CDR3 sequence: CASSEYRGENSPLHF. Looking up the rest from reference TRBV25-1 and TRBJ1-6 gives the full variable domain: EADIYQTPRYLVIGTGKKITLECSQTMGHDKMYWYQQDPGMELHLIHYSYGVNSTEKGDLSSESTVSRIRTEHFPLTLESARPSHTSQYLCASSEYRGENSPLHFGNGTRLTVT.

The rearrangement joins TRBV7-7 to TRBJ2-1. CDR1 is SSHAT and CDR2 is FNYEAQ in the germline V gene (reference sequence). This CDR3 has 15 amino acids. The CDR3 sequence is CASSLSSISYNEQFF.

The rearrangement uses TRBV5-1 and TRBJ2-1; there is no DNA to check the TCRdb D call of TRBD2. The V gene's germline CDR1 is SGHRS and CDR2 YFSETQ. The CDR3 is 17 amino acids. CDR3 protein: CASSPPGLAGGFLEQFF.